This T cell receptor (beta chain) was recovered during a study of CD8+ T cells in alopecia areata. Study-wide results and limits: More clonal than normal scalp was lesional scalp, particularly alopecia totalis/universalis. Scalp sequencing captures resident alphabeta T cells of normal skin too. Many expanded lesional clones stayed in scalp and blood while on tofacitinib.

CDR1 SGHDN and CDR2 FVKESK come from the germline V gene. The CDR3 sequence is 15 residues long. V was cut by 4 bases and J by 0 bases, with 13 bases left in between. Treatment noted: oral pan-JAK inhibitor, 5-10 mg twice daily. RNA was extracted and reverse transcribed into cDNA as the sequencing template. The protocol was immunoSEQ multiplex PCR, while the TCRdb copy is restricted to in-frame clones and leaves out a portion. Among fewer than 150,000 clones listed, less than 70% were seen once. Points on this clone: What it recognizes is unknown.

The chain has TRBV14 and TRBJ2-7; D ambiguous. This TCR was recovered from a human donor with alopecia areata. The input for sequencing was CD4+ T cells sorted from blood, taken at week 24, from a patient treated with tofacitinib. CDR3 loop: CASSPNPRFSYEQYF. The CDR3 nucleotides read TGTGCCAGCAGCCCAAATCCTAGGTTCTCCTACGAGCAGTACTTC.